The next 13 T cell receptor beta chains were all read from a single sample in a study of T cell responses to AZD1222 COVID-19 vaccine. Using immunoSEQ multiplex PCR, the repertoire was profiled, and TCRdb retains in-frame clones only, with some absent. The sample includes around 59,000 clones, about 88% seen only once; the top ten take roughly 6.1%. Source: peripheral blood, taken 28 days after the second AZD1222 dose. The receptors derive from an adult who received the AZD1222 COVID-19 vaccine.

This chain links TRBV7-3 with TRBJ2-6; D gene unclear. The ends were cut back, 5 bases at V and 0 bases at J, with 8 bases in the middle. The CDR3 has 15 amino acids. Germline V gene lookup returns CDR1 SGHTA and CDR2 FQGTGA. The CDR3 reads CASSTQSSGANVLTF. The CDR3 DNA is TGTGCCAGCAGCACACAGAGCTCTGGGGCCAACGTCCTGACTTTC.

This chain links TRBV19 with TRBJ1-5, with 10 bases fitting TRBD1. J was trimmed by 2 bases and V by 7 bases; bases with no gene match: 5. Germline V gives CDR1 LNHDA, CDR2 SQIVND (reference sequence). This CDR3 has 15 amino acids. The CDR3 sequence is CASKIGTGGNQPQHF. CDR3 DNA: TGTGCCAGTAAAATCGGGACAGGGGGCAATCAGCCCCAGCATTTT.

This clone was seen more than once but under ten times. The chain carries TRBV5-5 and TRBJ2-5; D ambiguous. The CDR3 has 15 residues. Between the trimmed V and J ends, which lost 2 bases and 1 base, there was a span of 12 bases. Germline CDR1 and CDR2: SGHKS and YYEKEE (reference sequence). CDR3 region: CASSLVPATQETQYF. The CDR3 DNA reads TGTGCCAGCAGCTTAGTCCCGGCAACCCAAGAGACCCAGTACTTC. The full variable domain, with the rest looked up from reference TRBV5-5 and TRBJ2-5, is DAGVTQSPTHLIKTRGQQVTLRCSPISGHKSVSWYQQVLGQGPQFIFQYYEKEERGRGNFPDRFSARQFPNYSSELNVNALLLGDSALYLCASSLVPATQETQYFGPGTRLLVL.

The chain links TRBV15 to TRBJ2-7; the D gene is possibly TRBD1 (6 bases). This CDR3 is 13 amino acids long. Trimming shortened V by 3 bases and J by 0 bases, and 6 bases separated the two germline ends. The V gene's germline CDR1 is LNHNV and CDR2 YYDKDF (reference sequence). The chain's CDR3 is CATSRDSSYEQYF. CDR3 coding DNA: TGTGCCACCAGCAGGGACAGCTCCTACGAGCAGTACTTC.

The V and J genes are TRBV3-1 (or the pseudogene TRBV3-2) and TRBJ1-3; D gene ambiguous. V was clipped by 7 bases and J by 4 bases, with 14 bases between them. The CDR3 sequence is 14 residues long. The germline CDR1 and CDR2 sequences are LGHDT and YNNKEL (reference sequence). CDR3 coding DNA: TGTGCCAGCACCCCTAGGGCTCTGGGAAACACCATATATTTT. Protein product: CASTPRALGNTIYF.

The chain's CDR3 is CASSFTNTGELFF. The CDR3 nucleotides are TGTGCCAGCAGCTTTACGAACACCGGGGAGCTGTTTTTT. This chain uses TRBV7-2 with TRBJ2-2; no definite D call. This CDR3 is built from 13 residues. Germline CDR1 and CDR2: SGHTA and FQGNSA. The V end lost 3 bases, the J end lost 0 bases, and 2 bases lay between the germline ends.

The chain has TRBV5-1 and TRBJ1-1; D not resolved. V lost 4 bases to trimming and J lost 1 base, with 8 bases between them. CDR1 and CDR2 from the germline V gene are SGHRS and YFSETQ. This CDR3 region has 13 residues. The CDR3 sequence: CASSQSRNTEAFF. In DNA form, the CDR3 reads TGCGCCAGCAGCCAATCCAGGAACACTGAAGCTTTCTTT.

This clone appeared a single time. This chain uses TRBV5-8 with TRBJ1-1; tentatively, D is TRBD1 (5 bases). The CDR3 consists of 18 residues. V gave up 0 bases and J gave up 3 bases, with 21 bases separating them. Per the germline V gene, CDR1 is SGHTS and CDR2 is YDEGEE. DNA for the CDR3: TGTGCCAGCAGCTTGGTATATGGTAGGGGCGAGGCTTACACTGAAGCTTTCTTT. Translation gives CASSLVYGRGEAYTEAFF.

V gene TRBV7-2 combines with J gene TRBJ2-1; the D gene is possibly TRBD2 (6 bases). V lost 4 bases and J lost 5, with 18 bases in between. Germline CDR1 reads SGHTA; CDR2 reads FQGNSA. The CDR3 loop spans 16 amino acids. CDR3 loop: CASSSPIRGTHNEQFF. The CDR3 DNA follows: TGTGCCAGCAGCTCCCCCATACGCGGGACCCACAATGAGCAGTTCTTC.

The V call is TRBV7-9, the J call TRBJ2-1; the match to TRBD2 covers 8 bases. J lost 8 bases, V lost 2 bases, and 11 bases had no gene match. This CDR3 spans 16 amino acids. From germline, CDR1 is SEHNR and CDR2 FQNEAQ (reference sequence). In DNA form, the CDR3 reads TGTGCCAGCAGCTTAAAGGAGATCGGGAGGGGCTATGAGCAGTTCTTC. It yields the protein CASSLKEIGRGYEQFF. Using reference TRBV7-9 and TRBJ2-1 for the parts outside the CDR3, the full variable domain is DTGVSQNPRHKITKRGQNVTFRCDPISEHNRLYWYRQTLGQGPEFLTYFQNEAQLEKSRLLSDRFSAERPKGSFSTLEIQRTEQGDSAMYLCASSLKEIGRGYEQFFGPGTRLTVL.

This clone was seen only once. This chain joins TRBV28 and TRBJ1-1; unclear D gene. The CDR3 is 12 amino acids. Trimming cost V 5 bases and J 0 bases, with 4 bases left between them. Germline V lookup: CDR1 MDHEN, CDR2 SYDVKM. The CDR3 protein is CASSVLNTEAFF. The CDR3 bases are TGTGCCAGCAGTGTGCTGAACACTGAAGCTTTCTTT.

This chain uses TRBV27 with TRBJ1-1; D is possibly TRBD1 (5 bases). Germline V gene data show CDR1 as MNHEY and CDR2 as SMNVEV (reference sequence). This CDR3 spans 13 amino acids. Trimming took 2 bases from V and 3 from J, leaving 7 bases between them. The CDR3 sequence is CASSLEGDTEAFF. CDR3 DNA sequence: TGTGCCAGCAGTTTAGAAGGGGACACTGAAGCTTTCTTT.

The chain links TRBV5-1 to TRBJ2-5; D is uncertain. The germline V and J ends were trimmed by 4 bases and 2 bases, with 12 bases remaining between them. This CDR3 region has 14 residues. From germline, CDR1 is SGHRS and CDR2 YFSETQ. In DNA form, the CDR3 reads TGCGCCAGCAGCCGTGGACCGAGACAAGAGACCCAGTACTTC. Translation gives CASSRGPRQETQYF.